The 23 T cell receptor beta chains reported below all come from one sample, sequenced in a study of shared clonotypes between healthy human individuals. Libraries were prepared by immunoSEQ multiplex PCR; TCRdb keeps only in-frame clonotypes and omits some of them. This table holds roughly 1 million clones, about 75% found once. The sequenced sample consisted of memory CD4+ T cells sorted from blood. Described subset: CD45RA-negative fraction. The receptors stem from a man between 18 and 35 years old in good health.

This chain joins TRBV21-1 and TRBJ1-2; the D call TRBD1 from the table was never checked on the DNA. TRBV21-1 is designated a pseudogene. The CDR3 length is 17 residues. CDR3 in amino acids: CASSGGADRDRRYGYTF. CDR3 sequence (DNA): TGTGCCAGCAGCGGCGGGGCGGACAGGGATCGTCGCTATGGCTACACCTTC.

For this clone: Other DNA sequences in this sample translate to the same CDR3. This sequence joins TRBV5-1 and TRBJ2-3; no definite D call. CDR1 SGHRS and CDR2 YFSETQ come from the germline V gene. V shed 3 bases and J shed 2 bases, with 7 bases lying between them. The length of the CDR3 is 13 residues. The CDR3 region is CASSWIYTDTQYF. CDR3 DNA sequence: TGCGCCAGCAGCTGGATCTACACAGATACGCAGTATTTT. The full variable domain, completed using reference TRBV5-1 and TRBJ2-3, is KAGVTQTPRYLIKTRGQQVTLSCSPISGHRSVSWYQQTPGQGLQFLFEYFSETQRNKGNFPGRFSGRQFSNSRSEMNVSTLELGDSALYLCASSWIYTDTQYFGPGTRLTVL.

The CDR3, as DNA: TGCGCCAGCAGCTTGGCCAGGGACGGATTCAATGAGCAGTTCTTC. This translates into CASSLARDGFNEQFF. This rearrangement joins TRBV5-1 to TRBJ2-1; D assignment may be TRBD1 or TRBD2 (5 bases each). The CDR3 runs 15 residues. The germline CDR1 and CDR2 sequences are SGHRS and YFSETQ. V was trimmed by 0 bases and J by 6 bases, leaving 13 bases between them. Full variable domain (outside the CDR3, taken from reference TRBV5-1 and TRBJ2-1): KAGVTQTPRYLIKTRGQQVTLSCSPISGHRSVSWYQQTPGQGLQFLFEYFSETQRNKGNFPGRFSGRQFSNSRSEMNVSTLELGDSALYLCASSLARDGFNEQFFGPGTRLTVL.

The chain has TRBV7-6 and TRBJ2-7, with 7 nucleotides matching TRBD1. Germline V CDR1 and CDR2: SGHVS, FNYEAQ. The CDR3 is 12 residues long. Trimming at V came to 8 bases and at J to 9 bases, leaving 10 bases not matched to a gene. The CDR3 sequence is CASRDRAGGQYF. The DNA for the CDR3 is TGTGCCAGCCGAGACAGGGCTGGTGGGCAGTACTTC. Combining the CDR3 with reference TRBV7-6 and TRBJ2-7 gives the whole variable domain GAGVSQSPRYKVTKRGQDVALRCDPISGHVSLYWYRQALGQGPEFLTYFNYEAQQDKSGLPNDRFSAERPEGSISTLTIQRTEQRDSAMYRCASRDRAGGQYFGPGTRLTVT.

V usage is TRBV7-8 and J usage is TRBJ1-3; D uncertain. The CDR3 covers 15 residues. CDR1 and CDR2 from the germline V gene are SGHVS and FQNEAQ. V lost 0 bases and J 4 bases, leaving 10 bases between the germline ends. The CDR3 DNA reads as TGTGCCAGCAGCTTAGCGTCCAAGCCCGGAAACACCATATATTTT. This gives the protein CASSLASKPGNTIYF. Supplemented by reference TRBV7-8 and TRBJ1-3, the full variable domain reads GAGVSQSPRYKVAKRGQDVALRCDPISGHVSLFWYQQALGQGPEFLTYFQNEAQLDKSGLPSDRFFAERPEGSVSTLKIQRTQQEDSAVYLCASSLASKPGNTIYFGEGSWLTVV.

The V gene is TRBV10-2, the J gene TRBJ1-4, with D perhaps matching TRBD1 (5 bases). The V end lost 3 bases, the J end lost 7 bases, and 15 bases lay between the germline ends. Germline V gene data show CDR1 as WSHSY and CDR2 as SAAADI. The length of the CDR3 is 15 residues. The CDR3 protein is CASSEGRQGAEKLFF. CDR3 nucleotide sequence: TGCGCCAGCAGTGAAGGTCGGCAGGGTGCTGAAAAACTGTTTTTT.

V is TRBV5-1 and J is TRBJ2-2, with 8 bases identical to TRBD2. There are 15 residues in the CDR3. The V and J ends lost 4 bases and 6 bases, in that order; junction bases with no gene match: 8. Germline CDR1 is SGHRS and CDR2 is YFSETQ. The CDR3 reads CASSPLAEAAGELFF. The CDR3 DNA is TGCGCCAGCAGCCCACTAGCGGAGGCCGCCGGGGAGCTGTTTTTT.

The CDR3 coding sequence is TGTGCCAGCAGCTTGAACTCCGGGACAGGGACCTACAATGAGCAGTTCTTC. This gives the protein CASSLNSGTGTYNEQFF. The gene calls are TRBV7-8 and TRBJ2-1, with 9 nucleotides matching TRBD1. Trimming at V came to 3 bases and at J to 2 bases, leaving 8 bases not matched to a gene. The germline V gene has CDR1 SGHVS and CDR2 FQNEAQ. The CDR3 spans 17 residues.

The rearrangement uses TRBV28 and TRBJ2-7; 9 bases are a match to TRBD2. Trimming at V came to 4 bases and at J to 4 bases, leaving 8 bases not matched to a gene. The germline V gene encodes CDR1 MDHEN and CDR2 SYDVKM. The CDR3 is made up of 15 amino acids. The CDR3 nucleotides are TGTGCCAGCAGTTCGGGACTAGCTCGTCCTTACGAGCAGTACTTC. This sequence encodes CASSSGLARPYEQYF.

This clone appeared a single time. The CDR3 loop is CASSFWVANTGELFF. The DNA for the CDR3 is TGTGCCAGCAGCTTTTGGGTAGCGAACACCGGGGAGCTGTTTTTT. The chain uses TRBV7-9 and TRBJ2-2; D ambiguous. Germline V gives CDR1 SEHNR, CDR2 FQNEAQ (reference sequence). The CDR3 covers 15 residues. Trimming stripped 3 bases from V and 0 bases from J, with 8 bases between. Variable domain in full (rest from reference TRBV7-9 and TRBJ2-2): DTGVSQNPRHKITKRGQNVTFRCDPISEHNRLYWYRQTLGQGPEFLTYFQNEAQLEKSRLLSDRFSAERPKGSFSTLEIQRTEQGDSAMYLCASSFWVANTGELFFGEGSRLTVL.

As concerns this clone: The sample holds other DNA sequences that translate to the same CDR3. V gene TRBV6-5 combines with J gene TRBJ2-7; a possible D gene is TRBD2 (5 bases). V lost 0 bases, J lost 2 bases, and 11 bases lay in between. CDR3 length: 15 amino acids. CDR1 and CDR2 from the germline V gene are MNHEY and SVGAGI. CDR3 sequence (DNA): TGTGCCAGCAGTTACTCTCCTCCGGGAACCTACGAGCAGTACTTC. This codes for CASSYSPPGTYEQYF.

The rearrangement uses TRBV30 and TRBJ1-1; 7 nucleotides match TRBD1. Germline V lookup: CDR1 GTSNPN, CDR2 SVGIG (reference sequence). The trim removed 2 bases at V and 5 bases at J, leaving 2 bases unmatched. This CDR3 is 12 amino acids long. CDR3 residues: CAWSRQGTEAFF. DNA for the CDR3: TGTGCCTGGAGTCGACAGGGAACTGAAGCTTTCTTT.

The chain combines TRBV18 with TRBJ2-7; 7 bases fit TRBD1. Germline CDR1 and CDR2: KGHSH and LQKENI. The CDR3 extends over 16 amino acids. V dropped 0 bases and J dropped 0; count of bases not matched to a gene: 5. The CDR3 spells CASSPPRRGSSYEQYF. DNA for the CDR3: TGTGCCAGCTCACCACCGCGCAGGGGGAGCTCCTACGAGCAGTACTTC.

The V call is TRBV5-5, the J call TRBJ1-2; D uncertain. V was shortened by 2 bases and J by 1 base, with 12 bases between the two germline ends. Germline values: CDR1 SGHKS, CDR2 YYEKEE (reference sequence). CDR3 length: 15 amino acids. The CDR3 loop is CASSFVAGVNYGYTF. The CDR3 coding sequence is TGTGCCAGCAGCTTTGTGGCAGGCGTTAACTATGGCTACACCTTC.

The chain joins TRBV6-1 to TRBJ2-7; TRBD2 matches 7 bases. The V and J ends lost 6 bases and 2 bases, in that order; junction bases with no gene match: 7. The length of the CDR3 is 14 residues. Germline CDR1 MNHNS, CDR2 SASEGT. CDR3 amino acids: CASSSPAGTYEQYF. CDR3 sequence (DNA): TGTGCCAGCAGCTCCCCAGCGGGGACCTACGAGCAGTACTTC.

This clone was seen at least ten times. The rearrangement links TRBV2 to TRBJ1-6, with 10 bases lining up with TRBD1. This CDR3 is 13 amino acids long. Trimming took 6 bases from V and 10 from J; bases not matched to a gene: 3. Germline CDR1 and CDR2: SNHLY and FYNNEI. The CDR3: CASRSTGGSPLHF. The CDR3 bases are TGTGCCAGCAGATCGACAGGGGGCTCACCCCTCCACTTT.

This clone was detected only a few times. The rearrangement uses TRBV5-1 and TRBJ1-6, with 10 bases fitting TRBD1. The CDR3 sequence is 16 residues long. J gave up 7 bases and V 4 bases, and 8 bases lay outside the gene matches. From germline, CDR1 is SGHRS and CDR2 YFSETQ. CDR3 in DNA: TGCGCCAGCAGCCCATCCGGGACAGGGGCAAATTCACCCCTCCACTTT. This translates into CASSPSGTGANSPLHF.

The chain joins TRBV6-1 to TRBJ2-7; 7 nucleotides agree with TRBD1. This CDR3 has 14 residues. The J segment lost 2 bases and the V segment lost 5 bases, leaving 6 bases of the junction unmatched. CDR1 is MNHNS, CDR2 SASEGT, per germline. DNA for the CDR3: TGTGCCAGCAGTTTTGACAGGGCCCCCTACGAGCAGTACTTC. This codes for CASSFDRAPYEQYF.

The rearrangement uses TRBV6-5 and TRBJ1-3; D unclear. Per germline, CDR1 MNHEY and CDR2 SVGAGI. CDR3 length: 16 amino acids. V shed 0 bases and J shed 0 bases, with 9 bases lying between them. In nucleotides, the CDR3 is TGTGCCAGCAGTTACTCTCAAGGAGGCTCTGGAAACACCATATATTTT. Protein: CASSYSQGGSGNTIYF.

The J gene is TRBJ2-7, the V gene TRBV5-1; D perhaps matches TRBD2 (5 bases). The length of the CDR3 is 13 residues. V lost 2 bases, J lost 6 bases, and 12 bases lay in between. Germline lookup yields CDR1 SGHRS and CDR2 YFSETQ. DNA for the CDR3: TGCGCCAGCAGCTTTAGTACGGCGGGCGAGCAGTACTTC. Its translation: CASSFSTAGEQYF. The variable domain in full, completed from reference TRBV5-1 and TRBJ2-7, reads KAGVTQTPRYLIKTRGQQVTLSCSPISGHRSVSWYQQTPGQGLQFLFEYFSETQRNKGNFPGRFSGRQFSNSRSEMNVSTLELGDSALYLCASSFSTAGEQYFGPGTRLTVT.

The J gene is TRBJ2-2, the V gene TRBV5-1; 12 nucleotides match TRBD2. CDR3 length: 15 residues. Germline V gene data show CDR1 as SGHRS and CDR2 as YFSETQ. Trimming removed 5 bases from V and 6 bases from J; junction bases left unmatched: 5. CDR3 bases: TGCGCCAGCAGACCCCGGACTAGCGGGGCCGGGGAGCTGTTTTTT. This codes for CASRPRTSGAGELFF.

The V gene is TRBV6-1, the J gene TRBJ1-5; 7 nucleotides match TRBD1. The CDR3 length is 15 residues. The J segment lost 2 bases and the V segment lost 4 bases, leaving 5 bases of the junction unmatched. The germline V gene encodes CDR1 MNHNS and CDR2 SASEGT. CDR3 protein: CASSAGGRGNQPQHF. The CDR3 DNA sequence: TGTGCCAGCAGTGCAGGGGGACGGGGCAATCAGCCCCAGCATTTT.

This clone showed up just a few times. This chain uses TRBV5-1 with TRBJ1-1; D unclear. The CDR3 is 15 residues long. Trimming took 0 bases from V and 6 from J, leaving 15 bases between them. CDR1 and CDR2 (germline): SGHRS, YFSETQ. CDR3 sequence (DNA): TGCGCCAGCAGCTTGGCTGTCACCTCCCGCGCTGAAGCTTTCTTT. This encodes CASSLAVTSRAEAFF.